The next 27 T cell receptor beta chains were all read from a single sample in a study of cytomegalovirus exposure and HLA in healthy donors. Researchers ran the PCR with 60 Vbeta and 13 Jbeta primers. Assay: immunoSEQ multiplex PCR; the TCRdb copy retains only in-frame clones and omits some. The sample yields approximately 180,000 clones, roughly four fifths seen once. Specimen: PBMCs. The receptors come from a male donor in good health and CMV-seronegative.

CDR3 DNA: TGTGCCAGCAGTGAATCTCCGGGGGTACTGTACGAGCAGTACTTC. Its protein product is CASSESPGVLYEQYF. The V call is TRBV25-1, the J call TRBJ2-7; D is perhaps TRBD2 (6 bases). V lost 1 base and J 4 bases, leaving 14 bases between the germline ends. The CDR3 totals 15 residues. Germline-derived CDR1 and CDR2 are MGHDK and SYGVNS.

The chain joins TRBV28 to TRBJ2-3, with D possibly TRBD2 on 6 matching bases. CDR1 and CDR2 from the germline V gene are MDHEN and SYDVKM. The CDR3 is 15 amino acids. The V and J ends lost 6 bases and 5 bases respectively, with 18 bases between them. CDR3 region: CASSIRRVGEDTQYF. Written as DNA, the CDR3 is TGTGCCAGCAGCATAAGGAGGGTAGGGGAAGATACGCAGTATTTT.

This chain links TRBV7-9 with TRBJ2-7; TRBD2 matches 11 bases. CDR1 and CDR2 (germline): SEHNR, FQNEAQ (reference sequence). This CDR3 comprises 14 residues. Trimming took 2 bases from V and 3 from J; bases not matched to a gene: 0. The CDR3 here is CASSLTSGSYEQYF. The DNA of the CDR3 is TGTGCCAGCAGCTTAACTAGCGGGAGCTACGAGCAGTACTTC.

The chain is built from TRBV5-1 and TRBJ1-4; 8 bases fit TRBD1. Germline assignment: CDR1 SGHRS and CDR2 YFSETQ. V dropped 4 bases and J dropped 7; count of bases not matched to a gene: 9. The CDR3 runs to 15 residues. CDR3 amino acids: CASSQGTGNTEKLFF. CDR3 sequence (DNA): TGCGCCAGCAGCCAAGGGACAGGAAATACTGAAAAACTGTTTTTT.

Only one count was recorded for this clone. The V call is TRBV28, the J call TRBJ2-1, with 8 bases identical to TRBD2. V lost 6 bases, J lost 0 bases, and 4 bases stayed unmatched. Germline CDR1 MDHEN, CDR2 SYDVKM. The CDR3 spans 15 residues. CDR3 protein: CASRDGLASYNEQFF. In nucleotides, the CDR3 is TGTGCCAGCAGGGACGGACTAGCCTCCTACAATGAGCAGTTCTTC.

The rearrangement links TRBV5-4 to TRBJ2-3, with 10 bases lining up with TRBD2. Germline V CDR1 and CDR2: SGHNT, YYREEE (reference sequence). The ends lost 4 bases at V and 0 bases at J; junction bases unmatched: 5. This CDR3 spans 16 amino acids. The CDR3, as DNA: TGTGCCAGCAGCCTCCCTAGCGGGGGAAGCACAGATACGCAGTATTTT. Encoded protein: CASSLPSGGSTDTQYF.

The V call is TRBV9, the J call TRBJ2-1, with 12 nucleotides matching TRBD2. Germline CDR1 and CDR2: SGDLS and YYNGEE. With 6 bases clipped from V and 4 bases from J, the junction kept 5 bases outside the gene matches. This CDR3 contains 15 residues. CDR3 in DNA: TGTGCCAGCACCATCGGACTAGCGGGGTACAATGAGCAGTTCTTC. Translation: CASTIGLAGYNEQFF.

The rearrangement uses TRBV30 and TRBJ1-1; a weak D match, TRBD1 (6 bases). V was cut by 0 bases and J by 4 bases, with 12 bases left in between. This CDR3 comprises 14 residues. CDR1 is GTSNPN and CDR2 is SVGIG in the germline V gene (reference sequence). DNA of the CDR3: TGTGCCTGGAGTGTTCTGGGGGCATCCACTGAAGCTTTCTTT. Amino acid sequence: CAWSVLGASTEAFF. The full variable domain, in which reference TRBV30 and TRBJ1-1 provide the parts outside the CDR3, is SQTIHQWPATLVQPVGSPLSLECTVEGTSNPNLYWYRQAAGRGLQLLFYSVGIGQISSEVPQNLSASRPQDRQFILSSKKLLLSDSGFYLCAWSVLGASTEAFFGQGTRLTVV.

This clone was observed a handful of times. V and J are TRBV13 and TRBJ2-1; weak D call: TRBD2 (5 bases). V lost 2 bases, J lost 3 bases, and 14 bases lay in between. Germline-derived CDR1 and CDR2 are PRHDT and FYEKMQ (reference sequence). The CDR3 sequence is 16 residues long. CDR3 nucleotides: TGTGCCAGCAGCTTACGTCCGTCTAGCAGCTACAATGAGCAGTTCTTC. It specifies CASSLRPSSSYNEQFF.

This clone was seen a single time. CDR3 coding DNA: TGTGCCAGCAGCCAAGCGGGGACAGTTGGTAACTATGGCTACACCTTC. Protein: CASSQAGTVGNYGYTF. The rearrangement uses TRBV4-2 and TRBJ1-2; TRBD1 aligns across 7 bases. The CDR3 has 16 amino acids. The germline gives CDR1 LGHNA, CDR2 YNFKEQ. With 1 base clipped from V and 1 base from J, the junction kept 6 bases outside the gene matches.

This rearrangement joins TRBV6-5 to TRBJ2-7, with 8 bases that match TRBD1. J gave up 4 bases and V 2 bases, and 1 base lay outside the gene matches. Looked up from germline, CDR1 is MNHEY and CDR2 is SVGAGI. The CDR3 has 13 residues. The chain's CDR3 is CASSYGTGYEQYF. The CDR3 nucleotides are TGTGCCAGCAGTTACGGGACAGGTTACGAGCAGTACTTC.

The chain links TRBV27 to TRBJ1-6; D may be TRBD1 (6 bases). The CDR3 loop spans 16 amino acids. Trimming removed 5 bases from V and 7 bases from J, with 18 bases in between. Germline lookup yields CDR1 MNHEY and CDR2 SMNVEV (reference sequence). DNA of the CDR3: TGTGCCAGCAGTCCCCGGGGGGGCATCGTCAATTCACCCCTCCACTTT. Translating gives CASSPRGGIVNSPLHF.

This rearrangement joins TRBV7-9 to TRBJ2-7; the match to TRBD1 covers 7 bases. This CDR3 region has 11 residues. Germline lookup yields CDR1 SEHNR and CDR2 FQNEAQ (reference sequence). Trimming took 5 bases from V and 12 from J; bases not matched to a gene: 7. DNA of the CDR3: TGTGCCAGCAGCCCGGGGACAGACCGGTACTTC. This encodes CASSPGTDRYF.

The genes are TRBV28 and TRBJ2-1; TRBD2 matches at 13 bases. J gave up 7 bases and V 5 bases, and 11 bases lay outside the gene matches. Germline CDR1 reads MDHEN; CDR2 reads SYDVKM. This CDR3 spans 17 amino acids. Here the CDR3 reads CASSPRPGLAGRNEQFF. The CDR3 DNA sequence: TGTGCCAGCAGTCCACGGCCGGGACTAGCGGGAAGGAATGAGCAGTTCTTC.

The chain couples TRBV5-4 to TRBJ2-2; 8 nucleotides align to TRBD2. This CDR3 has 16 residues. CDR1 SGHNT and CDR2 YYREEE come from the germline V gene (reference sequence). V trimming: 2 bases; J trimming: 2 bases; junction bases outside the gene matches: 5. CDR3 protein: CASSFTSGPNTGELFF. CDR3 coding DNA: TGTGCCAGCAGCTTCACTAGCGGACCTAACACCGGGGAGCTGTTTTTT.

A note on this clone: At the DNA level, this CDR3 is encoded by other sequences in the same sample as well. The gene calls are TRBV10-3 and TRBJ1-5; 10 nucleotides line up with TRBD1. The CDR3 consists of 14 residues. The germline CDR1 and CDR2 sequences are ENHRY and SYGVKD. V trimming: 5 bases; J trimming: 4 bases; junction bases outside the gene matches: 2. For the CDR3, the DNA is TGTGCCATCAGTCGGACAGGGGGGAATCAGCCCCAGCATTTT. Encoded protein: CAISRTGGNQPQHF.

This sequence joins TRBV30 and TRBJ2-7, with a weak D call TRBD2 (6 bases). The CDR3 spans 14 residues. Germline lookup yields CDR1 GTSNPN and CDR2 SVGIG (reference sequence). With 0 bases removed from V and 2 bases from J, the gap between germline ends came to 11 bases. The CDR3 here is CAWSVRREPYEQYF. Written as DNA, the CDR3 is TGTGCCTGGAGTGTACGGCGGGAACCCTACGAGCAGTACTTC.

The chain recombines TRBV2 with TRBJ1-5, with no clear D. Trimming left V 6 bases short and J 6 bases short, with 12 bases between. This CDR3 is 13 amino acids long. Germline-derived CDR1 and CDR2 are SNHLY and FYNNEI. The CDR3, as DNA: TGTGCCAGCAGCCAGCCGGACTCTCAGCCCCAGCATTTT. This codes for CASSQPDSQPQHF. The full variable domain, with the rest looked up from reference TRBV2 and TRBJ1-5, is EPEVTQTPSHQVTQMGQEVILRCVPISNHLYFYWYRQILGQKVEFLVSFYNNEISEKSEIFDDQFSVERPDGSNFTLKIRSTKLEDSAMYFCASSQPDSQPQHFGDGTRLSIL.

Written as DNA, the CDR3 is TGTGCCAGCAGCTTGGGGGACAGGGAAGCCTACGAGCAGTACTTC. Its protein product is CASSLGDREAYEQYF. The genes are TRBV5-6 and TRBJ2-7; 9 nucleotides line up with TRBD1. This CDR3 is built from 15 residues. Germline assignment: CDR1 SGHDT and CDR2 YYEEEE. V lost 0 bases and J lost 2; bases outside the gene matches: 3.

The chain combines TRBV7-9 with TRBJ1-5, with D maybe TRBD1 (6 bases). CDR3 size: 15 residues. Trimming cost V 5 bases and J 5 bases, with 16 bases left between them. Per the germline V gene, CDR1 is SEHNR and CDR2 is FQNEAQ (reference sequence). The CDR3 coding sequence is TGTGCCAGCAGCCCCGGGGGGGGGCGGCATCAGCCCCAGCATTTT. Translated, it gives CASSPGGGRHQPQHF.

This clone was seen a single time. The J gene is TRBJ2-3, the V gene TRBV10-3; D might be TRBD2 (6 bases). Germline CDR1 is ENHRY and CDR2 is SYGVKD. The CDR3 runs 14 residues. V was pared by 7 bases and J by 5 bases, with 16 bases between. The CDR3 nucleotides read TGTGCCATCACCCGGGGACTTGGAGGAGATACGCAGTATTTT. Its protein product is CAITRGLGGDTQYF.

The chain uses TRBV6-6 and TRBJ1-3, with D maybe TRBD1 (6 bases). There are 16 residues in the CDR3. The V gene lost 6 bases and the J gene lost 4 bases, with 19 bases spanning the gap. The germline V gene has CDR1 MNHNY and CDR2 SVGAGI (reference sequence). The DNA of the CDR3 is TGTGCCAGCAGGCGGCTACAGGGTTTGTCCGGAAACACCATATATTTT. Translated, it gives CASRRLQGLSGNTIYF.

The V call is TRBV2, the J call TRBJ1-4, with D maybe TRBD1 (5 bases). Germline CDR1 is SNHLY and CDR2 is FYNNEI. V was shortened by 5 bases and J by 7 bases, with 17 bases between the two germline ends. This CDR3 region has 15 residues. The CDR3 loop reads CASSPRGDSSEKLFF. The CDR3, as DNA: TGTGCCAGCAGTCCACGGGGGGATTCAAGTGAAAAACTGTTTTTT.

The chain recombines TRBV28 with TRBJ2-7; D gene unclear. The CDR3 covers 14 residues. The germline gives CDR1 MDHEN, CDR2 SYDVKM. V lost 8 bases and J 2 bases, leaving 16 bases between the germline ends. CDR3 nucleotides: TGTGCCAGCCGGTTGGATCAGGTGACCTACGAGCAGTACTTC. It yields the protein CASRLDQVTYEQYF.

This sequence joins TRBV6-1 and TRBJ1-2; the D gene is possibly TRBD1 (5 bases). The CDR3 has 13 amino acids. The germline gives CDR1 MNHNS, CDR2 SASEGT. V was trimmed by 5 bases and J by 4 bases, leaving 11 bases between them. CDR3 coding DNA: TGTGCCAGCAGTTCCAGGGTGGTCTATGGCTACACCTTC. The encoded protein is CASSSRVVYGYTF.

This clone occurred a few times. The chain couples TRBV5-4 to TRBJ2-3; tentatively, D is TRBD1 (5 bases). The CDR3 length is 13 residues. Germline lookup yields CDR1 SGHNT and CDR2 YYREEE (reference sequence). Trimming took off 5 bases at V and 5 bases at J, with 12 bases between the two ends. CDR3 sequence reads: CASSKGQGDTQYF. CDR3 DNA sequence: TGTGCCAGCAGTAAGGGGCAAGGAGATACGCAGTATTTT.

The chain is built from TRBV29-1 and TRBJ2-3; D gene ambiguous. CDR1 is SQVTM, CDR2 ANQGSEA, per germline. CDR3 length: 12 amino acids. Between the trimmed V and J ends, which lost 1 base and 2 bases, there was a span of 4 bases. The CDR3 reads CSVEGATDTQYF. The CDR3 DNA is TGCAGCGTTGAAGGGGCCACAGATACGCAGTATTTT.